The subject of this entry is one T cell receptor beta chain. The antigen remains unidentified. TRB was amplified by touch-down multiplex PCR, primer pools A and B combined. TCRdb re-called the multiplex PCR reads, yielding one record per CDR3 amino acid sequence without DNA. The sample's table shows approximately 6,100 distinct CDR3 sequences. This sample stems from a study of T cell clusters in autoimmune cytopenias. Study-wide context: TRB sequencing had a median around 50,000 reads and under 3,000 distinct clonotypes per sample.

TRB was amplified from around 250 ng of peripheral blood genomic DNA per sample. The CDR3 spans 15 residues. From germline, CDR1 is GTSNPN and CDR2 SVGIG (reference sequence). Overall study findings and caveats: Healthy donors had roughly 3-fold more exclusive TRB clusters than active autoimmune hepatitis patients. No cluster-lack signature appeared between secondary cytopenia and chronic lymphocytic leukemia patients, apparently due to lymphoma masking. Clustering suggested that physiological T cell clusters were missing in primary autoimmune cytopenia patients.

This chain links TRBV30 with TRBJ2-7; the D call from TCRdb, TRBD1, cannot be confirmed without DNA. The clonotype was recovered from a human donor with an autoimmune cytopenia or autoimmune hepatitis (not recorded which). Sequencing was performed on peripheral blood. CDR3: CAWELRTGISYEQYF.